A selection of T cell receptor beta chains follows, all from one sample in a study of T cell changes during pregnancy in multiple sclerosis. The repertoire was sequenced with immunoSEQ multiplex PCR; TCRdb's copy has only in-frame clones and lacks some. The sample yields 40,000 or so clones, around 90% seen once. The input for sequencing was CD4+ T cells from peripheral blood mononuclear cells, taken in the third trimester of pregnancy. The source is a female donor with multiple sclerosis, enrolled in a pregnancy study. CDR3s include the opening cysteine and the closing phenylalanine or tryptophan. The order of the fields is D gene, V gene, clone size, J gene, CDR3 protein, CDR3 DNA. D genes are given only for firm matches. Some rows have no size entry. The others give once, few or many, or a class for an expanded clone.

>TRBD1|TRBV5-1|-|TRBJ1-1
CASSTGGLRTEAFF
TGCGCCAGCAGTACAGGGGGCTTGAGGACTGAAGCTTTCTTT
>-|TRBV6-1|-|TRBJ2-1
CASSGRWVGDEQFF
TGTGCCAGCAGTGGACGGTGGGTAGGGGATGAGCAGTTCTTC
>-|TRBV11-2|-|TRBJ2-7
CASSYGSYEQYF
TGTGCCAGCAGCTACGGCTCCTACGAGCAGTACTTC
>TRBD1|TRBV29-1|once|TRBJ2-3
CSVPRTGLVDTQYF
TGCAGCGTCCCTCGGACAGGCCTAGTTGATACGCAGTATTTT
>-|TRBV27|-|TRBJ1-5
CASSLRGNNQPQHF
TGTGCCAGCAGTTTACGCGGAAACAATCAGCCCCAGCATTTT
>-|TRBV4-3|-|TRBJ1-1
CASSRRADTEAFF
TGCGCCAGCAGCCGCAGGGCGGACACTGAAGCTTTCTTT
>-|TRBV28|-|TRBJ2-7
CASRGQNSYEQYF
TGTGCCAGCCGTGGACAGAACTCCTACGAGCAGTACTTC
>-|TRBV10-3|many|TRBJ1-1
CAISEGRDTEAFF
TGTGCCATCAGTGAGGGCAGGGACACTGAAGCTTTCTTT
>-|TRBV7-3|-|TRBJ1-3
CASSMGPSGNTIYF
TGTGCCAGCAGCATGGGCCCCTCTGGAAACACCATATATTTT
>TRBD1|TRBV4-1|-|TRBJ1-4
CASRQQGMNEKLFF
TGCGCCAGCAGACAACAGGGGATGAATGAAAAACTGTTTTTT
>-|TRBV5-8|-|TRBJ2-7
CASRTRRGSYEQYF
TGTGCCAGCAGGACGAGACGCGGATCCTACGAGCAGTACTTC
>TRBD2|TRBV6-1|-|TRBJ2-3
CASSVLAGGPWPDTQYF
TGTGCCAGCAGTGTCCTAGCGGGAGGGCCCTGGCCAGATACGCAGTATTTT
>-|TRBV27|-|TRBJ2-1
CASRIRGLPANEQFF
TGTGCCAGCAGGATACGAGGACTACCAGCGAATGAGCAGTTCTTC
>TRBD2|TRBV4-3|-|TRBJ2-5
CASSQDLPSGSPETQYF
TGCGCCAGCAGCCAAGATTTGCCTAGCGGGAGCCCGGAGACCCAGTACTTC
>TRBD1|TRBV19|-|TRBJ2-1
CASGRGWNEQFF
TGTGCCAGTGGCAGGGGGTGGAATGAGCAGTTCTTC
>-|TRBV6-1|-|TRBJ1-5
CASERGGFGNQPQHF
TGTGCCAGCGAGCGAGGTGGTTTTGGCAATCAGCCCCAGCATTTT
>TRBD2|TRBV27|-|TRBJ2-2
CASQLTSGNTGELFF
TGTGCCAGCCAGCTGACTAGCGGGAACACCGGGGAGCTGTTTTTT
>-|TRBV5-1|-|TRBJ1-1
CASSALGGILNTEAFF
TGCGCCAGCAGCGCCTTGGGGGGGATCTTGAACACTGAAGCTTTCTTT
>-|TRBV19|-|TRBJ1-2
CASTPNGLNYGYTF
TGTGCCAGTACCCCAAACGGACTTAACTATGGCTACACCTTC
>TRBD1|TRBV7-2|-|TRBJ2-1
CASSLGARGLYNEQFF
TGTGCCAGCAGCTTAGGCGCCAGGGGGCTCTACAATGAGCAGTTCTTC
>-|TRBV30|-|TRBJ1-5
CAWTNTGFGQPQHF
TGTGCCTGGACTAACACAGGGTTCGGCCAGCCCCAGCATTTT
>TRBD2|TRBV4-3|once|TRBJ2-5
CASSQEPSGEETQYF
TGCGCCAGCAGCCAAGAACCTAGCGGGGAAGAGACCCAGTACTTC
>TRBD2|TRBV7-2|-|TRBJ2-7
CASSRQLAGGGEQYF
TGTGCCAGCAGTCGACAACTAGCGGGAGGCGGTGAGCAGTACTTC
>TRBD2|TRBV9|-|TRBJ2-3
CASSVVAGGTDTQYF
TGTGCCAGCAGCGTAGTAGCGGGGGGCACAGATACGCAGTATTTT
>-|TRBV10-3|-|TRBJ2-1
CAISGNYGGNEQFF
TGTGCCATCAGTGGTAACTATGGCGGCAATGAGCAGTTCTTC
>TRBD2|TRBV7-7|-|TRBJ2-5
CASSLAGRGDEETQYF
TGTGCCAGCAGCTTAGCAGGACGGGGGGACGAAGAGACCCAGTACTTC
>-|TRBV7-9|-|TRBJ1-1
CASSLAAHRETNTEAFF
TGTGCCAGCAGCTTAGCCGCCCACAGGGAAACGAACACTGAAGCTTTCTTT
>-|TRBV9|-|TRBJ2-5
CASSVGGVVKGETQYF
TGTGCCAGCAGCGTAGGCGGGGTGGTTAAAGGAGAGACCCAGTACTTC
>TRBD1|TRBV27|-|TRBJ1-1
CASSLGTVNTEAFF
TGTGCCAGCAGTTTAGGGACAGTCAACACTGAAGCTTTCTTT
>TRBD1|TRBV7-2|-|TRBJ1-2
CASSSLTGAYGYTF
TGTGCCAGCAGCTCCCTGACAGGGGCCTATGGCTACACCTTC
>TRBD2|TRBV19|-|TRBJ2-7
CASSINSGGEQYF
TGTGCCAGTAGTATAAACTCGGGAGGCGAGCAGTACTTC
>-|TRBV2|once|TRBJ2-3
CASSVDQLPGSRDTQYF
TGTGCCAGCAGCGTCGACCAATTACCAGGGTCAAGAGATACGCAGTATTTT
>TRBD1|TRBV7-9|-|TRBJ1-1
CASSLVQGGDTEAFF
TGTGCCAGCAGCTTAGTCCAGGGGGGCGACACTGAAGCTTTCTTT
>TRBD2|TRBV2|-|TRBJ2-2
CASRTSGITGELFF
TGTGCCAGCAGGACTAGCGGGATTACCGGGGAGCTGTTTTTT
>TRBD2|TRBV19|-|TRBJ2-1
CASSSSGGRFNEQFF
TGTGCCAGTAGTAGTTCGGGAGGGCGGTTCAATGAGCAGTTCTTC
>-|TRBV7-9|once|TRBJ2-5
CASSPQPDIATQETQYF
TGTGCCAGCAGCCCCCAGCCGGACATCGCGACCCAAGAGACCCAGTACTTC
>TRBD1|TRBV2|-|TRBJ1-4
CASRNRGRNEKLFF
TGTGCCAGCAGAAACAGGGGTCGGAATGAAAAACTGTTTTTT
>-|TRBV5-1|-|TRBJ1-2
CASSKGKEHGYTF
TGCGCCAGCAGCAAGGGGAAGGAACATGGCTACACCTTC
>TRBD2|TRBV10-2|-|TRBJ2-5
CASSDGRARETQYF
TGCGCCAGCAGTGACGGGAGGGCCAGGGAGACCCAGTACTTC
>-|TRBV5-1|-|TRBJ1-1
CASSFPKTGTEAFF
TGCGCCAGCAGCTTTCCCAAGACCGGGACTGAAGCTTTCTTT
>TRBD1|TRBV18|once|TRBJ2-1
CASSGQDSYNEQFF
TGTGCCAGCTCAGGACAGGATAGCTACAATGAGCAGTTCTTC
>-|TRBV28|once|TRBJ1-4
CASTQGITNEKLFF
TGTGCCAGCACCCAGGGGATCACTAATGAAAAACTGTTTTTT
>TRBD2|TRBV9|-|TRBJ2-3
CASSAIAGVGPDTQYF
TGTGCCAGCAGCGCTATAGCGGGAGTGGGCCCAGATACGCAGTATTTT
>TRBD1|TRBV27|-|TRBJ2-6
CASSSGQGRPGANVLTF
TGTGCCAGCAGTTCAGGACAGGGTCGGCCTGGGGCCAACGTCCTGACTTTC
>-|TRBV5-1|-|TRBJ2-7
CASSLGGGSPHEQYF
TGCGCCAGCAGCTTAGGTGGAGGGAGTCCGCACGAGCAGTACTTC
>TRBD2|TRBV7-2|-|TRBJ2-7
CASSSQPGGFWEQYF
TGTGCCAGCAGCTCGCAGCCGGGGGGTTTTTGGGAGCAGTACTTC
>-|TRBV25-1|-|TRBJ1-4
CASSAGVMATNEKLFF
TGTGCCAGCAGTGCCGGGGTGATGGCAACTAATGAAAAACTGTTTTTT
>TRBD2|TRBV7-7|-|TRBJ2-2
CASSETSGAGELFF
TGTGCCAGCAGCGAGACTAGCGGGGCCGGGGAGCTGTTTTTT
>-|TRBV4-1|-|TRBJ2-1
CASSQPSSPNNEQFF
TGCGCCAGCAGCCAACCAAGTTCGCCTAACAATGAGCAGTTCTTC
>-|TRBV5-1|-|TRBJ2-2
CASSSPGRADTGELFF
TGCGCCAGCAGCTCCCCCGGCAGGGCAGACACCGGGGAGCTGTTTTTT
>-|TRBV21-1|-|TRBJ2-3
CASSKADSSPSTDTQYF
TGTGCCAGCAGCAAAGCGGATAGCAGCCCTAGCACAGATACGCAGTATTTT
>-|TRBV19|-|TRBJ1-1
CASTPGMGTEAFF
TGTGCCAGTACCCCAGGGATGGGCACTGAAGCTTTCTTT